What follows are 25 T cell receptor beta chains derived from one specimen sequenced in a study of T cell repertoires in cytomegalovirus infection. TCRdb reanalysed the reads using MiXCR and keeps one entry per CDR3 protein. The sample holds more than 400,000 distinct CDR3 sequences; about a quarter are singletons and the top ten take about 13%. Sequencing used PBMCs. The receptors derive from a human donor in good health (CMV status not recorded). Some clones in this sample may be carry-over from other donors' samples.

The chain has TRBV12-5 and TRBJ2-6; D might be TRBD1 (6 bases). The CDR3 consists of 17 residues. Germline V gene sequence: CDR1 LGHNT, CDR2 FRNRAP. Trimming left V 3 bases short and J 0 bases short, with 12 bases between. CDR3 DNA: TGTGCTAGTGGTTTAGGGGCAGGGGTCTCTGGGGCCAACGTCCTGACTTTC. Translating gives CASGLGAGVSGANVLTF.

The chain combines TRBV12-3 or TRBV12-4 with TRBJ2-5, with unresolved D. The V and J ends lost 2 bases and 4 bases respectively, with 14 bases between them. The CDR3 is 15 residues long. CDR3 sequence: CASSLTGTLAETQYF. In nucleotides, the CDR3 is TGTGCCAGCAGTTTAACCGGAACGCTCGCAGAGACCCAGTACTTC.

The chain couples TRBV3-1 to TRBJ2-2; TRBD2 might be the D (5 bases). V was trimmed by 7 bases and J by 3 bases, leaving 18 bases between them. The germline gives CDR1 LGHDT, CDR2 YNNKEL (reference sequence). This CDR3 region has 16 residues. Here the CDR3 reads CASNYFRRGHTGELFF. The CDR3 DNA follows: TGTGCCAGCAACTACTTCCGGAGAGGGCACACCGGGGAGCTGTTTTTT.

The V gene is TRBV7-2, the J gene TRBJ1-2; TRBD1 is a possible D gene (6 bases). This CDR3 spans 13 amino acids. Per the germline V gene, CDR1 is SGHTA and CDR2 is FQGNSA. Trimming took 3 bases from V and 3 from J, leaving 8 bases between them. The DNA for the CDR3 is TGTGCCAGCAGCTTGAGACAGGACTATGGCTACACCTTC. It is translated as CASSLRQDYGYTF.

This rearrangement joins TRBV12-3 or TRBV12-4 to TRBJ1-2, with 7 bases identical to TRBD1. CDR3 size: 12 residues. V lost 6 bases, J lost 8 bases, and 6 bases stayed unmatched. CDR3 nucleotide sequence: TGTGCCAGCAGCCAGGGGGTCTTAGGCTACACCTTC. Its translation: CASSQGVLGYTF.

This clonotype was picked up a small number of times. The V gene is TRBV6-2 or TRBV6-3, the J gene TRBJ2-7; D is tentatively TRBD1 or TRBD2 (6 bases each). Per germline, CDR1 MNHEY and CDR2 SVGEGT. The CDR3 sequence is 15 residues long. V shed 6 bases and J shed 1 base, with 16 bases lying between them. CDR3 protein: CASSAGQYPSYEQYV. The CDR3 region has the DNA TGTGCCAGCAGCGCGGGACAATACCCATCCTACGAGCAGTACGTC.

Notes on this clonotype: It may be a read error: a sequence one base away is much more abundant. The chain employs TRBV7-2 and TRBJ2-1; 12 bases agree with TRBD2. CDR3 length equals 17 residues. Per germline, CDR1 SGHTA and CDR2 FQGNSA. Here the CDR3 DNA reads TGTGCCAACAGCCTACCCCCCAGGACTAGCGGGACGCATCAGCAGTTCTTC. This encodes CANSLPPRTSGTHQQFF.

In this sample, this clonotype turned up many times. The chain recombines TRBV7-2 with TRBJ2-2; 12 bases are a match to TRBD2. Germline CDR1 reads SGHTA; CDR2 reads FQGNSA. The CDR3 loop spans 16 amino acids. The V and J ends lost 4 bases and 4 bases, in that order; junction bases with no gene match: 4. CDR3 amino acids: CASSSSGRASTGELFF. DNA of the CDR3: TGTGCCAGCAGCTCTAGCGGGAGGGCCAGCACCGGGGAGCTGTTTTTT.

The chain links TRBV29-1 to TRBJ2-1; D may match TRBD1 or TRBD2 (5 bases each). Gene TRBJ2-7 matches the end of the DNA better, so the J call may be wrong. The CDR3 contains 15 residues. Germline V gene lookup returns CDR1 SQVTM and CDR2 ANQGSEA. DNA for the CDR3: TGCAGCGTTGGATCCGGGACCAGCTCCTACAATGAGCAGTACTTC. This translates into CSVGSGTSSYNEQYF.

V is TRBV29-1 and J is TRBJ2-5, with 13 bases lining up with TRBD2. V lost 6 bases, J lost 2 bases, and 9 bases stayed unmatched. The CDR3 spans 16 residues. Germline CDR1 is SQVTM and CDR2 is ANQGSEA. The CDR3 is CSVRLGGLAGQETQYF. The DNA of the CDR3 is TGCAGCGTCCGTCTTGGGGGACTAGCGGGACAAGAGACCCAGTACTTC. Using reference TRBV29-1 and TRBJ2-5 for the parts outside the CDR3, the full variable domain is SAVISQKPSRDICQRGTSLTIQCQVDSQVTMMFWYRQQPGQSLTLIATANQGSEATYESGFVIDKFPISRPNLTFSTLTVSNMSPEDSSIYLCSVRLGGLAGQETQYFGPGTRLLVL.

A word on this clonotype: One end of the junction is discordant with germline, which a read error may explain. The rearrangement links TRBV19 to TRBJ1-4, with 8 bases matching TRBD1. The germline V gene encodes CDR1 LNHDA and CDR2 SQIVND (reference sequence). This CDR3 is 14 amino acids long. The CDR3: CASRTTGAKEKLFF. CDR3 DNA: TGTGCCAGTAGGACGACAGGGGCTAAGGAAAAACTGTTTTTT.

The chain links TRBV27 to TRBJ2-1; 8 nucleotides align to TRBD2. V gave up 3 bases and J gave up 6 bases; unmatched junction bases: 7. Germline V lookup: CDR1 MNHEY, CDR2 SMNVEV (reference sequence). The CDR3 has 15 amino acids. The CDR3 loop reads CASSFGGTSPNEQFF. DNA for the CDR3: TGTGCCAGCAGTTTCGGCGGGACTAGTCCCAATGAGCAGTTCTTC.

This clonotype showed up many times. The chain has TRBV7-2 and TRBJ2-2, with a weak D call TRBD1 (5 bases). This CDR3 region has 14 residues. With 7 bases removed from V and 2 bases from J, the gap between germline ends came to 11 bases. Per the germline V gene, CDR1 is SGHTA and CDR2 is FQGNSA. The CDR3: CASIRQRNTGELFF. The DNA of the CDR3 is TGTGCCAGCATTCGACAGAGAAACACCGGGGAGCTGTTTTTT.

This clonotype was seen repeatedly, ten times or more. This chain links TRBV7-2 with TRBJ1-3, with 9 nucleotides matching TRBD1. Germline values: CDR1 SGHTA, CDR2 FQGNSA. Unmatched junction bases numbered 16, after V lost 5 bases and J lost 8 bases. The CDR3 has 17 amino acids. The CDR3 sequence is CASSPHLRDRVGDTIYF. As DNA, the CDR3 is TGTGCCAGCAGCCCGCACTTACGGGACAGGGTGGGAGACACCATATATTTT.

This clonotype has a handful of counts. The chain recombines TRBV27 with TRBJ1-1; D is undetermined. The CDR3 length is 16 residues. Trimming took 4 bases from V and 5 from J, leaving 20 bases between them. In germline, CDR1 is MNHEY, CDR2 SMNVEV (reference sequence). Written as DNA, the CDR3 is TGTGCCAGCAGTTCCTCGTTAGGCACCCGGAGGACTGAAGCTTTCTTT. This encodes CASSSSLGTRRTEAFF.

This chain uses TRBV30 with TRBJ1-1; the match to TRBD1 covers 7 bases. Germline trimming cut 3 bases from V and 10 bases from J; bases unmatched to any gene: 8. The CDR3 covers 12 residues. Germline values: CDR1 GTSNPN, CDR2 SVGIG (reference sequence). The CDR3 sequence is CAWRTGPSGAFF. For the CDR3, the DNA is TGTGCCTGGAGGACAGGGCCTAGTGGAGCTTTCTTT.

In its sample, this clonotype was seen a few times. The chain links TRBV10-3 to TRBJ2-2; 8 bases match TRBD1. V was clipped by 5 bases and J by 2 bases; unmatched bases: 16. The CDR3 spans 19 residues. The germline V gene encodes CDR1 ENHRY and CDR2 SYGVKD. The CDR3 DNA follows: TGTGCCATCAGTCCCGGACAGGGAGCGGCGCGGGAAAACACCGGGGAGCTGTTTTTT. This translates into CAISPGQGAARENTGELFF.

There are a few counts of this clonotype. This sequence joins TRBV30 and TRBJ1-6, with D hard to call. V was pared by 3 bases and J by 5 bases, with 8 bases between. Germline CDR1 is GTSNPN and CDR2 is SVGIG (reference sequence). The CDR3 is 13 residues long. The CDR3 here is CAWRSADNSPLHF. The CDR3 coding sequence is TGTGCCTGGAGGTCGGCGGATAATTCACCCCTCCACTTT.

The CDR3 DNA sequence: TGTGCCAGCAGCCCCGTGGGGGGACAGGGTATTTACGAGCAGTACTTC. Protein sequence: CASSPVGGQGIYEQYF. The V and J genes are TRBV7-3 and TRBJ2-7, with TRBD1 matching 9 bases. V gave up 5 bases and J gave up 4 bases; unmatched junction bases: 12. The CDR3 length is 16 residues. Germline-derived CDR1 and CDR2 are SGHTA and FQGTGA.

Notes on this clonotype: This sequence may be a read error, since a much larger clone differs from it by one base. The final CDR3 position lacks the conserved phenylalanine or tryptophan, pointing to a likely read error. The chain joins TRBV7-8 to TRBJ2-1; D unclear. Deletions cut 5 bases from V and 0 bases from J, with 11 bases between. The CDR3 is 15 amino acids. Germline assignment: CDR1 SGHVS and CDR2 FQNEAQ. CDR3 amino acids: CASSKTDSSYNEQFV. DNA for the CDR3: TGTGCCAGCAGCAAGACGGATAGCTCCTACAATGAGCAGTTCGTC.

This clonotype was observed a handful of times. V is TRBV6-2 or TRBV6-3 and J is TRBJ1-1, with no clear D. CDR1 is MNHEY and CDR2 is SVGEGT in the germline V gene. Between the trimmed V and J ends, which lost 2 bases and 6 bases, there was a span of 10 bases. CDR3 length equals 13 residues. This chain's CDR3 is CASSYTVGAEAFF. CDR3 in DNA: TGTGCCAGCAGTTACACTGTCGGCGCTGAAGCTTTCTTT.

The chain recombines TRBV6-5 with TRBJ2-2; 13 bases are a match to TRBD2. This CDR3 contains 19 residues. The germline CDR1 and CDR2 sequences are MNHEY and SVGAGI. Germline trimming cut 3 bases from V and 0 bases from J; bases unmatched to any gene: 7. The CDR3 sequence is CASSYSGLAGYPNTGELFF. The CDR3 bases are TGTGCCAGCAGTTATTCGGGACTAGCGGGATACCCGAACACCGGGGAGCTGTTTTTT.

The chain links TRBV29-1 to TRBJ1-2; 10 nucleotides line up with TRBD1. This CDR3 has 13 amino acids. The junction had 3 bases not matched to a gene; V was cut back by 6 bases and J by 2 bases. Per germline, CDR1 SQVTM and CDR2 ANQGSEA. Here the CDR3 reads CSVSGQGNYGYTF. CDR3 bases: TGCAGCGTATCGGGACAGGGGAACTATGGCTACACCTTC.

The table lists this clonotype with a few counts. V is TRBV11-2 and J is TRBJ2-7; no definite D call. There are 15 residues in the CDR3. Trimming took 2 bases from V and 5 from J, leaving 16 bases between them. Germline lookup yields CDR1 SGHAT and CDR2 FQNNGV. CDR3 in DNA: TGTGCCAGCAGCTTATGGGTCACACGGTACAACGAGCAGTACTTC. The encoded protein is CASSLWVTRYNEQYF.

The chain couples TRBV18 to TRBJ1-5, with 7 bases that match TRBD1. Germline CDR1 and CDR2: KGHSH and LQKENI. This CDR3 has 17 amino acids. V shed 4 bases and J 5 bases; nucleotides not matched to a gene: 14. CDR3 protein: CASSQFPGQREDQPQHF. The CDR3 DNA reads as TGTGCCAGCTCACAATTTCCGGGACAGAGGGAAGATCAGCCCCAGCATTTT.